The 6 T cell receptor beta chains below were found in one sample sequenced in a study of STAT5B mutations in CD4+ large granular lymphocyte leukemia. Libraries were prepared by immunoSEQ multiplex PCR; TCRdb keeps only in-frame clonotypes and omits some of them. The table shows roughly 46,000 clones, with roughly 84% occurring only once. Sequencing input: CD4+ T cells from blood buffy coats. The receptors here all came from a human donor in good health.

This clone has just one count. The V and J genes are TRBV11-2 and TRBJ2-5; either TRBD1 or TRBD2 may fit D (6 bases each). The CDR3 extends over 15 amino acids. Germline loops: CDR1 SGHAT, CDR2 FQNNGV. Trimming removed 1 base from V and 6 bases from J, with 15 bases in between. The CDR3 here is CASSLVRGGSKTQYF. In DNA, the CDR3 is TGTGCCAGCAGCTTAGTCAGGGGAGGAAGTAAGACCCAGTACTTC.

The count of this clone is one. The chain carries TRBV28 and TRBJ1-2; TRBD1 might be the D (6 bases). The germline gives CDR1 MDHEN, CDR2 SYDVKM. Trimming left V 3 bases short and J 6 bases short, with 14 bases between. The CDR3 contains 14 residues. The CDR3 DNA reads as TGTGCCAGCAGTTTCGGGGCGGGGGGCGATGGCTACACCTTC. Protein product: CASSFGAGGDGYTF.

V usage is TRBV19 and J usage is TRBJ2-2, with D unresolved. The germline V and J ends were trimmed by 10 bases and 3 bases, with 12 bases remaining between them. The CDR3 has 13 amino acids. Germline V gene lookup returns CDR1 LNHDA and CDR2 SQIVND (reference sequence). The CDR3 reads CATTGWDTGELFF. In DNA form, the CDR3 reads TGTGCCACAACGGGCTGGGACACCGGGGAGCTGTTTTTT.

A single count supports this clone. V is TRBV5-1 and J is TRBJ2-5; tentative D call: TRBD2 (5 bases). V dropped 2 bases and J dropped 2 bases, with 7 bases sitting between them. The CDR3 is made up of 13 amino acids. The germline V gene has CDR1 SGHRS and CDR2 YFSETQ. The CDR3 nucleotides read TGCGCCAGCAGCTTCGGACTGCAAGAGACCCAGTACTTC. Protein: CASSFGLQETQYF.

The genes are TRBV6-5 and TRBJ1-3; D is ambiguous. Germline values: CDR1 MNHEY, CDR2 SVGAGI. Trimming cost V 1 base and J 0 bases, with 10 bases left between them. The length of the CDR3 is 16 residues. The CDR3 loop reads CASSYFRGSSGNTIYF. The DNA of the CDR3 is TGTGCCAGCAGTTACTTTCGCGGGAGCTCTGGAAACACCATATATTTT.

In its sample, this clone was seen a few times. J is TRBJ2-2 and V is TRBV28; 9 nucleotides agree with TRBD1. V shed 6 bases, J shed 5 bases, and the junction held 4 bases outside the gene matches. This CDR3 is 14 amino acids long. Germline CDR1 MDHEN, CDR2 SYDVKM. CDR3 in DNA: TGTGCCAGCAGATTGACAGGGGGGACCGGGGAGCTGTTTTTT. This codes for CASRLTGGTGELFF.